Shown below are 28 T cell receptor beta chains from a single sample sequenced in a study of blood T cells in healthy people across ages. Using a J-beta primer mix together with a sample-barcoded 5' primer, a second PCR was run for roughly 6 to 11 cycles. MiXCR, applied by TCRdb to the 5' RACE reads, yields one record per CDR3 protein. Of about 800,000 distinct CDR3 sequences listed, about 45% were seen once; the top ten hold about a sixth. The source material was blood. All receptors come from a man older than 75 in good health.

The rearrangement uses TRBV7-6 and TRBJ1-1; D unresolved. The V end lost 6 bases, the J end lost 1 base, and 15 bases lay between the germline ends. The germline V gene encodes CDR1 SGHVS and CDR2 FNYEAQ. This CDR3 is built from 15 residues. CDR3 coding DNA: TGTGCCAGCAGTTCCTCCGGAAGGGAGAACACTGAAGCTTTCTTT. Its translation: CASSSSGRENTEAFF. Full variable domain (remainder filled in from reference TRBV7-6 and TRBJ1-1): GAGVSQSPRYKVTKRGQDVALRCDPISGHVSLYWYRQALGQGPEFLTYFNYEAQQDKSGLPNDRFSAERPEGSISTLTIQRTEQRDSAMYRCASSSSGRENTEAFFGQGTRLTVV.

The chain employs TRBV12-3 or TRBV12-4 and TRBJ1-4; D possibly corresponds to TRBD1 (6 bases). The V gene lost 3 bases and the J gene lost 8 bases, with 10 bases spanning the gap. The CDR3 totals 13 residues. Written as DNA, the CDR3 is TGTGCCAGCAGTTTCACAGGGCGAGAAAAACTGTTTTTT. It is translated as CASSFTGREKLFF.

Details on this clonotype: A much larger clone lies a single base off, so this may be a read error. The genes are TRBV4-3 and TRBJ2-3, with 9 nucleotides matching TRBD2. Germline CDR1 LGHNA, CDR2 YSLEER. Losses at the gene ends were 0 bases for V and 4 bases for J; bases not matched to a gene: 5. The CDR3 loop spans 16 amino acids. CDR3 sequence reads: CASSQEGLATADTQYF. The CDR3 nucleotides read TGCGCCAGCAGCCAAGAAGGACTAGCGACGGCAGATACGCAGTATTTT.

This CDR3 reads CASRLAGLRSYEQYF. The DNA of the CDR3 is TGTGCCAGCAGACTAGCGGGCTTGAGATCCTACGAGCAGTACTTC. The chain has TRBV27 and TRBJ2-7; TRBD2 aligns across 9 bases. Trimming took 6 bases from V and 1 from J; bases not matched to a gene: 7. The germline V gene encodes CDR1 MNHEY and CDR2 SMNVEV (reference sequence). This CDR3 comprises 15 residues.

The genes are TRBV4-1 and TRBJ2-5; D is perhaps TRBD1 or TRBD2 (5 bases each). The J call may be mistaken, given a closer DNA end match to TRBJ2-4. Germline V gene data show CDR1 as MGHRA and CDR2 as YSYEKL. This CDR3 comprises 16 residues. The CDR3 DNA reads TGCGCCAGCAGCCAAGAGGGGGTCGTATCCAAAAACATTCAGTACTTC. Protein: CASSQEGVVSKNIQYF.

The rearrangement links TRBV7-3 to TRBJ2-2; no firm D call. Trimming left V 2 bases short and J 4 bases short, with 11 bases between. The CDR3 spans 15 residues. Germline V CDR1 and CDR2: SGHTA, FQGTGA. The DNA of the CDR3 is TGTGCCAGCAGCTTACTTGGTCTGGGCACCGGGGAGCTGTTTTTT. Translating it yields CASSLLGLGTGELFF.

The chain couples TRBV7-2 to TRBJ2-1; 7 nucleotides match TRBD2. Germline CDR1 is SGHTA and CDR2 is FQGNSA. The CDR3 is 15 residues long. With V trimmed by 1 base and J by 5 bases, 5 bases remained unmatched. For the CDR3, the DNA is TGTGCCAGCAGCTTAGGCGGGAGACGTCACAATGAGCAGTTCTTC. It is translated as CASSLGGRRHNEQFF.

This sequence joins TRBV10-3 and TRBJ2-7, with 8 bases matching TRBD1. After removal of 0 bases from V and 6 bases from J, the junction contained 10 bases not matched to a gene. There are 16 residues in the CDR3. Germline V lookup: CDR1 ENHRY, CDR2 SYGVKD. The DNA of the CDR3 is TGTGCCATCAGTGAGTCGACTCGGGGACAGGAGGGCGAGCAGTACTTC. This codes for CAISESTRGQEGEQYF.

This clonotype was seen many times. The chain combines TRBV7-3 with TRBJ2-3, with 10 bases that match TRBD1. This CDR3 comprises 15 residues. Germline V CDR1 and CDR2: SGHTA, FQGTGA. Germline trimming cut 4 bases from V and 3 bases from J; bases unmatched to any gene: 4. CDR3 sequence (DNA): TGTGCCAGCAGCTACGGGACAGGGGAGACAGATACGCAGTATTTT. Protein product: CASSYGTGETDTQYF. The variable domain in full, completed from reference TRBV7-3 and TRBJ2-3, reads GAGVSQTPSNKVTEKGKYVELRCDPISGHTALYWYRQSLGQGPEFLIYFQGTGAADDSGLPNDRFFAVRPEGSVSTLKIQRTERGDSAVYLCASSYGTGETDTQYFGPGTRLTVL.

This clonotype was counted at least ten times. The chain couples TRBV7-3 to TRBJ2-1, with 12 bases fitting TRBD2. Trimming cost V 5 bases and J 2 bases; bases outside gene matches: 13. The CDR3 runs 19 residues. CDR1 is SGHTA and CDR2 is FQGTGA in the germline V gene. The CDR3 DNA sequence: TGTGCCAGCAGCCCGAGGACTAGCGGGGACCCTAAAGCCTACAATGAGCAGTTCTTC. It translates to CASSPRTSGDPKAYNEQFF.

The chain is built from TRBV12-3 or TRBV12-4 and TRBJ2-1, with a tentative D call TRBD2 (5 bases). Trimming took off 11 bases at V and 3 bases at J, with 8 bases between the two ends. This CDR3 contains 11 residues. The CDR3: CALGLYNEQFF. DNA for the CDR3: TGTGCCTTAGGACTCTACAATGAGCAGTTCTTC.

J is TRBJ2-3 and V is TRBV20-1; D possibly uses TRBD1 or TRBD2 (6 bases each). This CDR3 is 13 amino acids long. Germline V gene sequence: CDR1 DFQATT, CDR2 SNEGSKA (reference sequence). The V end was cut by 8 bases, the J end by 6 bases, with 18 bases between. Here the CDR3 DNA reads TGCAGTTGGGGGGCGGCCTCGGCGGATACGCAGTATTTT. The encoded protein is CSWGAASADTQYF.

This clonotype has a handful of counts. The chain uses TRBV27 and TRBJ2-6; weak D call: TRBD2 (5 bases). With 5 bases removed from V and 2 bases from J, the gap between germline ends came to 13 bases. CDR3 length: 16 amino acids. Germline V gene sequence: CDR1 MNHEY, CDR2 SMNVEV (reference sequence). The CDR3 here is CASSPSREPGANVLTF. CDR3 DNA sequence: TGTGCCAGCAGTCCCTCAAGGGAGCCTGGGGCCAACGTCCTGACTTTC.

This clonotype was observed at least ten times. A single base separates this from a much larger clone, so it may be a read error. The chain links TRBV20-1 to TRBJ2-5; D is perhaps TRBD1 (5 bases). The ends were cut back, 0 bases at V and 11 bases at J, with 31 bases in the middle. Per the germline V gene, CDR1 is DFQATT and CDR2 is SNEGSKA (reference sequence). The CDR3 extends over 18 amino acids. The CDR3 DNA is TGCAGTGCTAGAGATAGTTTCCAGCGACAGACCCTTGGCAATGAGCAGTACTTC. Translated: CSARDSFQRQTLGNEQYF.

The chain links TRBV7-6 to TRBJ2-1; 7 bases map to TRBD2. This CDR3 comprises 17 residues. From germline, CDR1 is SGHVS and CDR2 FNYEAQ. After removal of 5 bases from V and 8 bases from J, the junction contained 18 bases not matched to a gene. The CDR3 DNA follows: TGTGCCAGCAGCCCAGGTGGCGGGAGAAACCCTATGGATGAGCAGTTCTTC. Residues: CASSPGGGRNPMDEQFF.

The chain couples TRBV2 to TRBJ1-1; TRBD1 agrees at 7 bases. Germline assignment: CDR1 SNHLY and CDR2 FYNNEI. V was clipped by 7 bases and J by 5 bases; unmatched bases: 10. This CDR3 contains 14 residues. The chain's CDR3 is CASNYRGGETEAFF. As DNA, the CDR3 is TGTGCCAGCAACTACAGGGGTGGAGAAACTGAAGCTTTCTTT.

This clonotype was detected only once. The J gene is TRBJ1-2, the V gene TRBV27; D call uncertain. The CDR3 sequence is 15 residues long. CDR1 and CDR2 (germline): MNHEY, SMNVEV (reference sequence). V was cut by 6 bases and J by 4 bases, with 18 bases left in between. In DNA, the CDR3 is TGTGCCAGCAGCCCTACGGGATCTATGGCCTATGGCTACACCTTC. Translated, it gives CASSPTGSMAYGYTF.

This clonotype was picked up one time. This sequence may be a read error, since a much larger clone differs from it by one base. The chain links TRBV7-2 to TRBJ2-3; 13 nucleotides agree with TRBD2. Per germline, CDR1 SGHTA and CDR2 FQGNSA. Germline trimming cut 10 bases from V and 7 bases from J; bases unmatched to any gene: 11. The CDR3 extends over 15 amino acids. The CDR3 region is CANTRTSGSGNTQYF. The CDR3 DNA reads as TGTGCCAACACCCGGACTAGCGGGAGTGGAAATACGCAGTATTTT.

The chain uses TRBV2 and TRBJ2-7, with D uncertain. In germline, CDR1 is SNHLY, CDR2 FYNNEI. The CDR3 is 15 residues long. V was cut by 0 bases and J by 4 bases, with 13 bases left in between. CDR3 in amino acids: CASSEASHRNYEQYF. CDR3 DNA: TGTGCCAGCAGTGAAGCGAGTCACAGAAATTACGAGCAGTACTTC.

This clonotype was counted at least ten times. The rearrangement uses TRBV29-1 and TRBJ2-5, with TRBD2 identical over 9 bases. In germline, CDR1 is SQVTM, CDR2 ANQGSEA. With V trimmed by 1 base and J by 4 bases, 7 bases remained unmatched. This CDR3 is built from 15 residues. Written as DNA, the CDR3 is TGCAGCGTTGAAGGGTTGGCGGGAGGGGCAGAGACCCAGTACTTC. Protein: CSVEGLAGGAETQYF. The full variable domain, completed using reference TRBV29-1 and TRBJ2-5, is SAVISQKPSRDICQRGTSLTIQCQVDSQVTMMFWYRQQPGQSLTLIATANQGSEATYESGFVIDKFPISRPNLTFSTLTVSNMSPEDSSIYLCSVEGLAGGAETQYFGPGTRLLVL.

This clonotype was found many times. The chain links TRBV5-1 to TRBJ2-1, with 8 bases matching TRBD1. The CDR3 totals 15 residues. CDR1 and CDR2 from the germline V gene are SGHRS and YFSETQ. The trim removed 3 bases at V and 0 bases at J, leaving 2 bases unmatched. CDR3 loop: CASSSQGGSYNEQFF. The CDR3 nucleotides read TGCGCCAGCAGCTCACAGGGGGGCTCCTACAATGAGCAGTTCTTC.

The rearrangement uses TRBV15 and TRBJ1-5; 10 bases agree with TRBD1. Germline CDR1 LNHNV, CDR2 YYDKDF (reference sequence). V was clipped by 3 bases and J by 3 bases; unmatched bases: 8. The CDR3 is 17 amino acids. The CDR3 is CATSRFPGTGDNQPQHF. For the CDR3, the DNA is TGTGCCACCAGCAGGTTCCCCGGGACAGGGGACAATCAGCCCCAGCATTTT.

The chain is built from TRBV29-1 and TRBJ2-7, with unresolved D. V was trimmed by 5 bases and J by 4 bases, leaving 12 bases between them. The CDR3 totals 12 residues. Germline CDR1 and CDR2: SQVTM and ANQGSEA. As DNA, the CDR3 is TGCAGCGTTCGGACGGCATCTTACGAGCAGTACTTC. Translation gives CSVRTASYEQYF.

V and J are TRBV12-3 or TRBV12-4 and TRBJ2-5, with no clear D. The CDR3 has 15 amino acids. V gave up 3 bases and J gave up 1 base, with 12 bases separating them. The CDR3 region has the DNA TGTGCCAGCAGTTTTATGTACTCCATCCAAGAGACCCAGTACTTC. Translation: CASSFMYSIQETQYF.

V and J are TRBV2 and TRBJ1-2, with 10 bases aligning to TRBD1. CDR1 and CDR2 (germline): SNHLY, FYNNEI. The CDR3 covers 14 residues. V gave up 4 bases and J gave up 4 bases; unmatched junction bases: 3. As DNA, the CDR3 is TGTGCCAGCAGTGGGGACAGGGGATTCTATGGCTACACCTTC. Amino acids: CASSGDRGFYGYTF. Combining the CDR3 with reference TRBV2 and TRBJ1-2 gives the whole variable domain EPEVTQTPSHQVTQMGQEVILRCVPISNHLYFYWYRQILGQKVEFLVSFYNNEISEKSEIFDDQFSVERPDGSNFTLKIRSTKLEDSAMYFCASSGDRGFYGYTFGSGTRLTVV.

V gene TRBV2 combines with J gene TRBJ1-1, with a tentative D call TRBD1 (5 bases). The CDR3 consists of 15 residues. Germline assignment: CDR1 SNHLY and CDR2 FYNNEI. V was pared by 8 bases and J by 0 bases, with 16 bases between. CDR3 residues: CASAGRQGMNTEAFF. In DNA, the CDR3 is TGTGCCAGCGCCGGGAGGCAGGGAATGAACACTGAAGCTTTCTTT.

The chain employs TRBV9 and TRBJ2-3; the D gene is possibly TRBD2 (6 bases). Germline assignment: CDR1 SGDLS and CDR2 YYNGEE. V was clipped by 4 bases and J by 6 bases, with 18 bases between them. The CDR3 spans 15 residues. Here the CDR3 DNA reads TGTGCCAGCAGCAACCGGGACTCCCGGATTGATACGCAGTATTTT. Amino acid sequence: CASSNRDSRIDTQYF.

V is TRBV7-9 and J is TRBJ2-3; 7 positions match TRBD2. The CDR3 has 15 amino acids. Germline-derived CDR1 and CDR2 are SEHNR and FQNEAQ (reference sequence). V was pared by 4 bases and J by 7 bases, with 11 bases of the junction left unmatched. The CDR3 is CASSSPRGLHNTQYF. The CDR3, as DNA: TGTGCCAGCAGCTCTCCAAGGGGACTACACAATACGCAGTATTTT.